In its sample, the clone carrying this T cell receptor beta chain was seen once. This specimen belongs to a study of blood T cell repertoires in COVID-19. This CDR3 contains 14 residues. The germline V gene encodes CDR1 LNHDA and CDR2 SQIVND (reference sequence). V trimming: 4 bases; J trimming: 7 bases; junction bases outside the gene matches: 5. Original processing methods: Amplification of reference gene primers provided the estimated nucleated cell counts. Measured with immunoSEQ multiplex PCR; TCRdb has only the in-frame clones, and not every one. The V and J calls and clone size are taken from that table; D and trimming were inferred from the DNA. The table has about 160,000 clones, 88% seen once.

The J gene is TRBJ2-1, the V gene TRBV19; TRBD2 matches 9 bases. The sequence derives from a woman aged 50 to 65 who had recovered from COVID-19. Sequenced: PBMCs or T cells enriched from blood (not recorded which). The CDR3 nucleotides read TGTGCCAGTAGTAATCGCGGGGGGGGGAATGAGCAGTTCTTC. The encoded protein is CASSNRGGGNEQFF.